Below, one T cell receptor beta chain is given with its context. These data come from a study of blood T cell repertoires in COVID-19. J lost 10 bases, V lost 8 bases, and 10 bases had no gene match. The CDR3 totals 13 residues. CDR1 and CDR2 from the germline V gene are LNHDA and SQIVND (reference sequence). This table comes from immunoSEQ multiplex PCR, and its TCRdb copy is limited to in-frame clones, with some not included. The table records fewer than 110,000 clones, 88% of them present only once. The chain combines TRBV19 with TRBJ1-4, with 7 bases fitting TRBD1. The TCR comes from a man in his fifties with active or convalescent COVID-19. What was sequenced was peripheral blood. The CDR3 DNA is TGTGCCAGTGTAAGGGGGCTGGGAGGAAAACTGTTTTTT. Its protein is CASVRGLGGKLFF.